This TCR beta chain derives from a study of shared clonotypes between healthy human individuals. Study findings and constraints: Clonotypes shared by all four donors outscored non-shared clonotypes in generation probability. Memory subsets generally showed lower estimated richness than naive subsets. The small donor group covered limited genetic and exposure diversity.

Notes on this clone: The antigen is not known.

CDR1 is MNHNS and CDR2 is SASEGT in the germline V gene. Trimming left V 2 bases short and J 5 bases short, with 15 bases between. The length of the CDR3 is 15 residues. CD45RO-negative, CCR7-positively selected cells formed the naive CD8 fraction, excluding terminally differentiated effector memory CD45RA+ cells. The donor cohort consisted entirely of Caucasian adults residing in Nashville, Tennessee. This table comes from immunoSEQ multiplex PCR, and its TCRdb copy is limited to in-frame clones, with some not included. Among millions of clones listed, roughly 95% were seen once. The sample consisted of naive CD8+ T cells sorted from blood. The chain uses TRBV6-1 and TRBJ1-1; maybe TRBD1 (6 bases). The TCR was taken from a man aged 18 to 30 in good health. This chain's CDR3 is CASSEMWGAPTEAFF. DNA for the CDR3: TGTGCCAGCAGTGAAATGTGGGGGGCGCCAACTGAAGCTTTCTTT.